One sample yielded the 2 T cell receptor beta chains listed below, sequenced in a study of T cell repertoires in cytomegalovirus infection. TCRdb redid the calling of the reads with MiXCR, one entry per CDR3 protein. This sample yields 350,000 to 450,000 distinct CDR3 sequences, of which 15% to 20% are seen a single time; approximately 10% belongs to the top ten. The sequenced material came from PBMCs. These receptor sequences come from a human donor in good health (CMV status not recorded). Some clones in this sample may be carry-over from other donors' samples.

This rearrangement joins TRBV20-1 to TRBJ2-3, with a tentative D call TRBD1 (5 bases). Per germline, CDR1 DFQATT and CDR2 SNEGSKA (reference sequence). V was pared by 3 bases and J by 3 bases, with 22 bases between. The CDR3 extends over 17 amino acids. The CDR3: CSASLLVRAGRTDTQYF. CDR3 nucleotides: TGCAGTGCTAGTCTTTTGGTCAGGGCCGGCAGGACAGATACGCAGTATTTT.

This chain joins TRBV2 and TRBJ1-5, with D unresolved. Trimming pared 3 bases from V and 5 bases from J, leaving 11 bases between. Germline V CDR1 and CDR2: SNHLY, FYNNEI. The CDR3 is 14 residues long. DNA of the CDR3: TGTGCCAGCAGTGATGTAGGGAAGTATCAGCCCCAGCATTTT. Translation gives CASSDVGKYQPQHF.